The 27 T cell receptor beta chains given below trace back to one sample, sequenced in a study of blood T cell repertoires in COVID-19. The method was immunoSEQ multiplex PCR; TCRdb's version includes in-frame clones alone and lacks a portion of them. The sample includes 350,000 to 550,000 clones, roughly 89% of them seen just once. The material sequenced was peripheral blood. Source of these receptors: a woman in her 30s with acute or convalescent COVID-19.

The rearrangement uses TRBV4-2 and TRBJ2-1; 8 nucleotides line up with TRBD2. There are 15 residues in the CDR3. Germline CDR1 LGHNA, CDR2 YNFKEQ. V trimming: 0 bases; J trimming: 7 bases; junction bases outside the gene matches: 5. The chain's CDR3 is CASSQDRGGTNEQFF. CDR3 sequence (DNA): TGTGCCAGCAGCCAAGATCGGGGGGGTACGAATGAGCAGTTCTTC.

This clone was seen just once. The V call is TRBV10-2, the J call TRBJ2-7; D is possibly TRBD1 (6 bases). The germline V gene has CDR1 WSHSY and CDR2 SAAADI. CDR3 length: 13 residues. The ends were cut back, 2 bases at V and 7 bases at J, with 12 bases in the middle. The CDR3 DNA reads as TGCGCCAGCAGTGAGCCAGGGGCGGGTGAGCAGTACTTC. Protein sequence: CASSEPGAGEQYF.

The chain is built from TRBV2 and TRBJ1-2, with D maybe TRBD1 (5 bases). In germline, CDR1 is SNHLY, CDR2 FYNNEI. The CDR3 is 12 amino acids. Between the trimmed V and J ends, which lost 7 bases and 6 bases, there was a span of 12 bases. CDR3 amino acids: CASIREGHGYTF. In nucleotides, the CDR3 is TGTGCCAGCATCAGGGAGGGACATGGCTACACCTTC.

The rearrangement uses TRBV2 and TRBJ2-7; D is perhaps TRBD1 (5 bases). The CDR3 covers 15 residues. V shed 2 bases and J shed 2 bases, with 13 bases lying between them. Germline V gives CDR1 SNHLY, CDR2 FYNNEI. The CDR3 is CASSEFLQAPYEQYF. CDR3 bases: TGTGCCAGCAGTGAATTTTTACAGGCTCCCTACGAGCAGTACTTC. Together with reference TRBV2 and TRBJ2-7, the CDR3 gives the full variable domain: EPEVTQTPSHQVTQMGQEVILRCVPISNHLYFYWYRQILGQKVEFLVSFYNNEISEKSEIFDDQFSVERPDGSNFTLKIRSTKLEDSAMYFCASSEFLQAPYEQYFGPGTRLTVT.

The rearrangement uses TRBV5-8 and TRBJ1-5; TRBD1 matches 7 bases. Germline assignment: CDR1 SGHTS and CDR2 YDEGEE. The ends lost 6 bases at V and 5 bases at J; junction bases unmatched: 14. This CDR3 comprises 16 residues. The CDR3 DNA sequence: TGTGCCAGCACCTCTCTTATAGGGACAGCTCATCAGCCCCAGCATTTT. Residues: CASTSLIGTAHQPQHF.

The chain combines TRBV12-3 or TRBV12-4 with TRBJ1-2; D not certain. CDR3 size: 13 residues. The V gene lost 6 bases and the J gene lost 4 bases, with 12 bases spanning the gap. CDR3 coding DNA: TGTGCCAGCAGCCAGGTTTCGATCTATGGCTACACCTTC. The encoded protein is CASSQVSIYGYTF.

The chain has TRBV6-6 and TRBJ2-3, with 7 bases fitting TRBD1. Germline CDR1 reads MNHNY; CDR2 reads SVGAGI (reference sequence). There are 14 residues in the CDR3. J was trimmed by 3 bases and V by 7 bases; bases with no gene match: 7. CDR3 nucleotides: TGTGCCAGCACCGAGACAGGGTTAACAGATACGCAGTATTTT. Amino acids: CASTETGLTDTQYF.

V usage is TRBV15 and J usage is TRBJ2-5; D possibly corresponds to TRBD2 (5 bases). Looked up from germline, CDR1 is LNHNV and CDR2 is YYDKDF (reference sequence). CDR3 length equals 17 residues. Trimming took off 0 bases at V and 5 bases at J, with 19 bases between the two ends. In nucleotides, the CDR3 is TGTGCCACCAGCAGAGATCTCCCGCGCGGGTCCGGGGAGACCCAGTACTTC. This translates into CATSRDLPRGSGETQYF.

In DNA form, the CDR3 reads TGCGCCAGCAGCCAAGATAGGTTCGGGGGGGCCAATGAGCAGTTCTTC. This translates into CASSQDRFGGANEQFF. The rearrangement uses TRBV4-1 and TRBJ2-1; 8 positions match TRBD2. The CDR3 spans 16 residues. Losses at the gene ends were 0 bases for V and 6 bases for J; bases not matched to a gene: 7. In germline, CDR1 is MGHRA, CDR2 YSYEKL.

The chain recombines TRBV10-2 with TRBJ2-7; 7 bases agree with TRBD1. The CDR3 sequence is 15 residues long. Germline V gives CDR1 WSHSY, CDR2 SAAADI. The junction had 12 bases not matched to a gene; V was cut back by 7 bases and J by 3 bases. The CDR3 region is CASKQGTNEYYEQYF. In DNA, the CDR3 is TGCGCCAGCAAACAGGGGACGAATGAGTACTACGAGCAGTACTTC.

V gene TRBV5-1 combines with J gene TRBJ1-1; D is uncertain. The ends were cut back, 0 bases at V and 0 bases at J, with 15 bases in the middle. CDR1 SGHRS and CDR2 YFSETQ come from the germline V gene. The CDR3 length is 17 residues. The CDR3 DNA sequence: TGCGCCAGCAGCTTGGAACTAAGCGGGGTTATGAACACTGAAGCTTTCTTT. Translation: CASSLELSGVMNTEAFF. Based on the CDR3 plus reference TRBV5-1 and TRBJ1-1, the full variable domain is KAGVTQTPRYLIKTRGQQVTLSCSPISGHRSVSWYQQTPGQGLQFLFEYFSETQRNKGNFPGRFSGRQFSNSRSEMNVSTLELGDSALYLCASSLELSGVMNTEAFFGQGTRLTVV.

There are a few counts of this clone. V is TRBV4-1 and J is TRBJ1-6, with unresolved D. V was shortened by 0 bases and J by 6 bases, with 15 bases between the two germline ends. Germline CDR1 MGHRA, CDR2 YSYEKL. The CDR3 consists of 17 residues. The CDR3 region is CASSQEFLQLANSPLHF. The CDR3 DNA reads as TGCGCCAGCAGCCAAGAATTTCTGCAGCTAGCTAATTCACCCCTCCACTTT.

This chain connects TRBV7-3 to TRBJ2-1; 7 bases are shared with TRBD2. Trimming at V came to 1 base and at J to 6 bases, leaving 6 bases not matched to a gene. Germline V gene sequence: CDR1 SGHTA, CDR2 FQGTGA. The CDR3 length is 15 residues. The CDR3: CASSLRGGGINEQFF. The CDR3 nucleotides are TGTGCCAGCAGCTTAAGGGGCGGGGGAATCAATGAGCAGTTCTTC.

The rearrangement joins TRBV19 to TRBJ2-3, with TRBD2 as a possible D gene (6 bases). Germline CDR1 LNHDA, CDR2 SQIVND (reference sequence). The CDR3 consists of 19 residues. V was trimmed by 5 bases and J by 1 base, leaving 25 bases between them. The CDR3 reads CASSWVWRAILIRTDTQYF. Here the CDR3 DNA reads TGTGCCAGTAGTTGGGTGTGGAGGGCGATCCTAATACGCACAGATACGCAGTATTTT.

This clone was seen only a few times. The rearrangement uses TRBV27 and TRBJ2-7; 8 nucleotides line up with TRBD1. The V gene's germline CDR1 is MNHEY and CDR2 SMNVEV (reference sequence). The CDR3 has 14 amino acids. The V gene end was trimmed by 1 base and the J gene end by 1 base; junction bases not matched to a gene: 0. As DNA, the CDR3 is TGTGCCAGCAGTTTATACAGGGGGTCCTACGAGCAGTACTTC. Its translation is CASSLYRGSYEQYF.

This clone has a single count. The V and J genes are TRBV7-3 and TRBJ2-4, with a tentative D call TRBD1 (7 bases). This CDR3 comprises 15 residues. The germline gives CDR1 SGHTA, CDR2 FQGTGA. V lost 1 base and J lost 6, with 13 bases in between. The CDR3 DNA is TGTGCCAGCAGCTTAATGGAGGGGGCGGGAAACATTCAGTACTTC. This gives the protein CASSLMEGAGNIQYF.

This rearrangement joins TRBV7-8 to TRBJ2-7, with 9 bases matching TRBD1. The length of the CDR3 is 15 residues. Germline loops: CDR1 SGHVS, CDR2 FQNEAQ. The junction had 6 bases not matched to a gene; V was cut back by 1 base and J by 5 bases. CDR3 residues: CASSLGTGGLDEQYF. As DNA, the CDR3 is TGTGCCAGCAGCTTAGGCACAGGGGGCTTAGACGAGCAGTACTTC.

The chain employs TRBV18 and TRBJ1-1; unclear D gene. With 3 bases removed from V and 0 bases from J, the gap between germline ends came to 5 bases. The length of the CDR3 is 13 residues. The germline CDR1 and CDR2 sequences are KGHSH and LQKENI. The CDR3 protein is CASSPGMNTEAFF. The DNA for the CDR3 is TGTGCCAGCTCACCGGGCATGAACACTGAAGCTTTCTTT.

J is TRBJ1-5 and V is TRBV6-5, with TRBD1 matching over 9 bases. The ends lost 7 bases at V and 4 bases at J; junction bases unmatched: 2. From germline, CDR1 is MNHEY and CDR2 SVGAGI. The CDR3 is made up of 13 amino acids. In DNA form, the CDR3 reads TGTGCCAGCAATGGACAGGGGAATCAGCCCCAGCATTTT. This translates into CASNGQGNQPQHF.

The J gene is TRBJ1-1, the V gene TRBV7-8; D possibly corresponds to TRBD1 (5 bases). CDR1 and CDR2 from the germline V gene are SGHVS and FQNEAQ. The V and J ends lost 2 bases and 4 bases respectively, with 20 bases between them. CDR3 length equals 17 residues. This chain's CDR3 is CASSLTYQPMQGTEAFF. In DNA, the CDR3 is TGTGCCAGCAGCTTAACTTACCAGCCCATGCAGGGCACTGAAGCTTTCTTT. Based on the CDR3 plus reference TRBV7-8 and TRBJ1-1, the full variable domain is GAGVSQSPRYKVAKRGQDVALRCDPISGHVSLFWYQQALGQGPEFLTYFQNEAQLDKSGLPSDRFFAERPEGSVSTLKIQRTQQEDSAVYLCASSLTYQPMQGTEAFFGQGTRLTVV.

The chain links TRBV3-1 (or the pseudogene TRBV3-2) to TRBJ2-7; a possible D gene is TRBD2 (6 bases). Trimming stripped 4 bases from V and 4 bases from J, with 17 bases between. Germline V gene lookup returns CDR1 LGHDT and CDR2 YNNKEL (reference sequence). This CDR3 contains 15 residues. The CDR3 bases are TGTGCCAGCAGCCCAACTTGGGACTCTACGTACGAGCAGTACTTC. Amino acids: CASSPTWDSTYEQYF.

The chain is built from TRBV30 and TRBJ1-5, with TRBD1 identical over 7 bases. This CDR3 region has 15 residues. The trim removed 2 bases at V and 3 bases at J, leaving 7 bases unmatched. CDR1 is GTSNPN, CDR2 SVGIG, per germline (reference sequence). The CDR3 here is CAWSIGTEINQPQHF. The CDR3 DNA follows: TGTGCCTGGAGTATAGGGACAGAAATCAATCAGCCCCAGCATTTT.

The J gene is TRBJ1-1, the V gene TRBV12-5; D gene unclear. This CDR3 is built from 14 residues. Germline values: CDR1 LGHNT, CDR2 FRNRAP. Trimming pared 5 bases from V and 0 bases from J, leaving 10 bases between. CDR3 coding DNA: TGTGCTAGTGGTCCCACAATCATGAACACTGAAGCTTTCTTT. Translating gives CASGPTIMNTEAFF.

This clone has more than one count but fewer than ten. The chain couples TRBV5-1 to TRBJ2-2; 7 bases map to TRBD1. V lost 4 bases, J lost 5 bases, and 2 bases stayed unmatched. The CDR3 spans 13 residues. In germline, CDR1 is SGHRS, CDR2 YFSETQ. DNA of the CDR3: TGCGCCAGCAGCCGGACAGGAACCGGGGAGCTGTTTTTT. It specifies CASSRTGTGELFF.

The rearrangement joins TRBV5-5 to TRBJ2-7; D perhaps matches TRBD2 (7 bases). The CDR3 covers 18 residues. V shed 4 bases and J shed 4 bases, with 27 bases lying between them. Germline CDR1 and CDR2: SGHKS and YYEKEE (reference sequence). DNA for the CDR3: TGTGCCAGCAGCACCCAGACAGGACTCCTGATGGGGGGGTACGAGCAGTACTTC. This codes for CASSTQTGLLMGGYEQYF.

The chain joins TRBV7-9 to TRBJ2-1; maybe TRBD2 (6 bases). Germline CDR1 is SEHNR and CDR2 is FQNEAQ (reference sequence). This CDR3 is 15 amino acids long. V was clipped by 1 base and J by 6 bases, with 13 bases between them. This CDR3 is CASSLGGGAVNEQFF. The DNA for the CDR3 is TGTGCCAGCAGCTTAGGGGGCGGGGCAGTCAATGAGCAGTTCTTC.

This chain joins TRBV27 and TRBJ2-3; no reliable D call. Germline CDR1 reads MNHEY; CDR2 reads SMNVEV (reference sequence). V was trimmed by 2 bases and J by 0 bases, leaving 9 bases between them. The CDR3 has 15 residues. CDR3 amino acids: CASSLIAGSTDTQYF. For the CDR3, the DNA is TGTGCCAGCAGTTTAATTGCCGGGAGCACAGATACGCAGTATTTT.